Listed below are T cell receptor beta chains from one sample, sequenced in a study of T cell responses to AZD1222 COVID-19 vaccine. The protocol was immunoSEQ multiplex PCR, while the TCRdb copy is restricted to in-frame clones and leaves out a portion. The sample lists some 150,000 clones, 90% to 95% occurring once. The sample consisted of peripheral blood, taken 28 days after the second AZD1222 dose. Receptors originate from an adult who received the AZD1222 COVID-19 vaccine. CDR3s include the opening cysteine and the closing phenylalanine or tryptophan. D genes are given only for firm matches. A clone size is listed for some rows: how often the clone was seen (once, few, many), or a class if it is expanded.

CDR3aa: CASSQEGEIINEQFF; CDR3nt: TGCGCCAGCAGCCAAGAGGGAGAGATCATAAATGAGCAGTTCTTC; d_gene: .; v_gene: TRBV4-1; abundance: .; j_gene: TRBJ2-1
CDR3aa: CASSFPSGGGRKQETQYF; CDR3nt: TGTGCCAGCAGCTTCCCGTCCGGTGGAGGGAGGAAACAAGAGACCCAGTACTTC; d_gene: .; v_gene: TRBV28; abundance: .; j_gene: TRBJ2-5
CDR3aa: CATSDGSTETQYF; CDR3nt: TGTGCCACCAGTGATGGTAGTACAGAGACCCAGTACTTC; d_gene: .; v_gene: TRBV24-1; abundance: .; j_gene: TRBJ2-5
CDR3aa: CATPTGGSGNSPLHF; CDR3nt: TGTGCCACACCGACAGGGGGGTCGGGTAATTCACCCCTCCACTTT; d_gene: TRBD1; v_gene: TRBV2; abundance: .; j_gene: TRBJ1-6
CDR3aa: CASRMGESGTDTQYF; CDR3nt: TGTGCCAGCCGGATGGGGGAGAGTGGCACAGATACGCAGTATTTT; d_gene: .; v_gene: TRBV6-5; abundance: few; j_gene: TRBJ2-3
CDR3aa: CASKGMGETQYF; CDR3nt: TGCGCCAGCAAAGGGATGGGGGAGACCCAGTACTTC; d_gene: .; v_gene: TRBV4-1; abundance: few; j_gene: TRBJ2-5
CDR3aa: CASSELNIGGLYYEQYF; CDR3nt: TGTGCCAGCAGTGAGTTGAATATTGGGGGGCTATACTACGAGCAGTACTTC; d_gene: .; v_gene: TRBV6-1; abundance: .; j_gene: TRBJ2-7
CDR3aa: CASRRGDGNQPQHF; CDR3nt: TGTGCCAGCAGGCGTGGGGATGGCAATCAGCCCCAGCATTTT; d_gene: .; v_gene: TRBV2; abundance: .; j_gene: TRBJ1-5
CDR3aa: CASTPLVNTEAFF; CDR3nt: TGTGCCAGCACCCCACTGGTGAACACTGAAGCTTTCTTT; d_gene: .; v_gene: TRBV7-9; abundance: .; j_gene: TRBJ1-1
CDR3aa: CASSDERGTQQFF; CDR3nt: TGTGCCAGCAGTGACGAGCGGGGGACTCAGCAGTTCTTC; d_gene: TRBD2; v_gene: TRBV6-4; abundance: .; j_gene: TRBJ2-1
CDR3aa: CASSPQRGGPLKSTDTQYF; CDR3nt: TGTGCCAGCTCACCACAACGGGGAGGGCCTCTCAAAAGCACAGATACGCAGTATTTT; d_gene: TRBD2; v_gene: TRBV18; abundance: once; j_gene: TRBJ2-3
CDR3aa: CASLPGTVSNQPQHF; CDR3nt: TGTGCCAGCCTTCCCGGGACAGTTAGCAATCAGCCCCAGCATTTT; d_gene: TRBD1; v_gene: TRBV28; abundance: .; j_gene: TRBJ1-5
CDR3aa: CASSIYGHTGELFF; CDR3nt: TGTGCCAGTAGTATATACGGCCACACCGGGGAGCTGTTTTTT; d_gene: .; v_gene: TRBV19; abundance: .; j_gene: TRBJ2-2